This T cell receptor beta chain was found in a study of blood T cell repertoires in COVID-19 (dated by TCRdb to the early 2020s). Turning to the overall study: Samples from collaborators originated in the United States, Italy and Spain and spanned both the acute and convalescent phases of COVID-19. The prospective study material was composed of cDNA or gDNA derived from T cells, B-cell-depleted T cells, or PBMCs. The dataset comprised deeply sampled blood TCRbeta repertoires from subjects exposed to, actively infected with, or recovered from COVID-19. The repertoires were released in a freely available public database intended as a resource for research on the immune response to SARS-CoV-2. Samples came from the ongoing ImmuneRACE study (first 160 participants) plus 1,254 subjects from 6 global collaborators. Sample metadata almost always included a de-identified subject ID, COVID-19 status, age in years and sex. Where available, HLA class I and class II types were obtained from metadata supplied by the sample provider rather than from assay-based typing.

Samples from volunteer blood donors who had recovered from COVID-19 were contributed by a second Seattle source. Whole blood was collected in K2EDTA tubes by collaborating institutions according to the institutions' own protocols. For TCRbeta analysis, collaborators shipped samples as frozen whole blood, isolated PBMCs, or DNA extracted from either of those sample types. About this clone: Its antigen is unknown. No per-base quality is available; no much larger clone lies one base away.

TCRbeta CDR3 regions were amplified from genomic DNA using the immunoSEQ Assay, a bias-controlled multiplex PCR. The authors' pipeline ran thus. Nucleated cell counts per sample were estimated from amplification of reference gene primers within the assay. To quantify the absolute abundance of each unique TCRbeta CDR3 rearrangement, sequence reads were collapsed and filtered. For each sample, productive Simpson clonality was calculated by taking the square root of Simpson's diversity index across productive rearrangements. TCRdb took this table from immuneACCESS and kept in-frame rearrangements with V and J called. Such tables lack part of the clones; where checked against another copy, unresolved V genes explain under half of the gap, and the rest is unexplained. The V and J calls and clone size were taken over from that table, and D and trimming were inferred from the DNA. The sample data list 190,000 or so clones, and around nine tenths of these were observed just once. Around 1% of the sample comes from the top ten.

Via the germline V gene, CDR1 is KGHDR and CDR2 SFDVKD. V loses 7 bases of germline sequence and J loses 5 bases, and the interval between the two ends is 14 bases. The CDR3 starts with the cysteine, ends with the phenylalanine, and has 13 residues. Only CDR3 DNA is held: 39 bases, read in frame from base 1. What the study reported, not specific to this receptor: The amount of clinical and demographic metadata varied by source and participant and was provided uncurated.

This receptor was identified in a woman between 18 and 29 years old who had recovered from COVID-19. The chain was built from TRBV24-1 and TRBJ2-7; tentative D gene TRBD1, with 6 bases matching. Sequenced input: peripheral blood. The DNA reads as follows: TGTGCCACCAGCTCCGGGACAAGCAACGAGCAGTACTTC. Translated, this gives CATSSGTSNEQYF.